This entry is about one TCR beta chain. The antigen remains undetermined. The authors incorporated unique molecular identifiers into the TCR beta cDNA libraries. The source material, about 0.9 to 11 million T cells, gave rise to roughly 0.5 million cDNA molecules. Using its own MiXCR run on the PCR reads, TCRdb lists one record per CDR3 protein. The sample includes about 460,000 distinct CDR3 sequences, 45% of them seen just once. This record comes from a study of post-analysis software for immune sequencing data. This CDR3 has 12 residues. CDR1 is ENHRY, CDR2 SYGVKD, per germline. The V gene end was trimmed by 9 bases and the J gene end by 6 bases; junction bases not matched to a gene: 7. Broader study findings: TRBV5-6, TRBV5-1 and TRBV20-1 belonged to a set of roughly five TRBV segments that were more frequent in patients than controls. Controls' normalized Chao1 diversity significantly exceeded that of multiple sclerosis patients.

The source material was blood. The TCR sequence derives from a girl aged 10 to 17 with multiple sclerosis. J is TRBJ2-5 and V is TRBV10-3; 7 bases are a match to TRBD2. In DNA, the CDR3 is TGTGCCATTGCCCCAGCGGGGAAGACCCAGTACTTC. Amino acid sequence: CAIAPAGKTQYF.